Below are 26 T cell receptor beta chains sequenced from a single sample in a study of blood T cells in healthy people across ages. For the second PCR, which ran for about 7 to 11 cycles, a sample-barcoded 5' primer and a J-beta primer mix were used. TCRdb re-called the 5' RACE reads with MiXCR, one entry per CDR3 protein. The data contain approximately 780,000 distinct CDR3 sequences, roughly 26% of them seen just once; the ten biggest clones take up less than 3.5%. This sample also appeared in a second study, on T cells of mothers and their children.

The sample comprised blood. The source of these receptors is a boy between 10 and 17 years old in good health.

The rearrangement joins TRBV4-1 to TRBJ2-5; 7 positions match TRBD2. This CDR3 region has 16 residues. V shed 4 bases and J 11 bases; nucleotides not matched to a gene: 19. Germline values: CDR1 MGHRA, CDR2 YSYEKL. The DNA for the CDR3 is TGCGCCAGCAGCCCAAGATCAATACTAGCGAAACAAGAGCAGTACTTC. Translating it yields CASSPRSILAKQEQYF.

This clonotype has just a few counts. The rearrangement uses TRBV12-3 or TRBV12-4 and TRBJ1-6; D perhaps matches TRBD1 (5 bases). The CDR3 loop spans 13 amino acids. The germline V and J ends were trimmed by 2 bases and 10 bases, with 9 bases remaining between them. The CDR3 nucleotides read TGTGCCAGCAGTTTACAGGGAGAGTCACCCCTCCACTTT. Its protein product is CASSLQGESPLHF.

This chain links TRBV5-1 with TRBJ1-2, with D possibly being TRBD1 (6 bases). The length of the CDR3 is 14 residues. Germline CDR1 and CDR2: SGHRS and YFSETQ. Trimming removed 2 bases from V and 3 bases from J, with 11 bases in between. The CDR3 loop reads CASSLGTSDYGYTF. As DNA, the CDR3 is TGCGCCAGCAGCTTAGGGACATCGGACTATGGCTACACCTTC. The variable domain in full, completed from reference TRBV5-1 and TRBJ1-2, reads KAGVTQTPRYLIKTRGQQVTLSCSPISGHRSVSWYQQTPGQGLQFLFEYFSETQRNKGNFPGRFSGRQFSNSRSEMNVSTLELGDSALYLCASSLGTSDYGYTFGSGTRLTVV.

This clonotype was counted a few times. J is TRBJ1-6 and V is TRBV20-1; 11 nucleotides match TRBD1. CDR1 DFQATT and CDR2 SNEGSKA come from the germline V gene (reference sequence). This CDR3 comprises 13 residues. J was trimmed by 14 bases and V by 6 bases; bases with no gene match: 9. The CDR3 reads CSAGQGEVGTLHF. The CDR3 coding sequence is TGCAGTGCGGGACAGGGGGAGGTGGGCACCCTCCACTTT.

The table lists this clonotype with many counts. V usage is TRBV12-3 or TRBV12-4 and J usage is TRBJ1-4; TRBD1 might be the D (5 bases). This CDR3 has 14 residues. V was pared by 7 bases and J by 8 bases, with 17 bases between. The CDR3 protein is CASMPTALQEKLFF. CDR3 DNA sequence: TGTGCCAGCATGCCGACAGCCCTTCAGGAAAAACTGTTTTTT.

This clonotype was seen just once. A read error may produce the germline difference seen at one junction end. The chain has TRBV5-6 and TRBJ2-7, with D possibly matching TRBD1 (6 bases). CDR3 length: 11 amino acids. Germline values: CDR1 SGHDT, CDR2 YYEEEE. CDR3 protein: CASSRTTGMDF. Written as DNA, the CDR3 is TGTGCCAGCAGCAGAACTACAGGGATGGACTTC.

The chain carries TRBV20-1 and TRBJ2-1; 7 positions agree with TRBD2. The V and J ends lost 5 bases and 4 bases, in that order; junction bases with no gene match: 8. The CDR3 extends over 14 amino acids. The germline gives CDR1 DFQATT, CDR2 SNEGSKA (reference sequence). Here the CDR3 reads CSARAGSEYNEQFF. The CDR3 nucleotides are TGCAGTGCTCGAGCGGGGTCTGAGTACAATGAGCAGTTCTTC.

This chain uses TRBV9 with TRBJ2-5, with D maybe TRBD2 (5 bases). The CDR3 runs 14 residues. CDR1 is SGDLS and CDR2 is YYNGEE in the germline V gene. Deletions cut 2 bases from V and 5 bases from J, with 13 bases between. DNA for the CDR3: TGTGCCAGCAGCGTGGGCGGCTGGAGGGAGACCCAGTACTTC. It specifies CASSVGGWRETQYF. Supplemented by reference TRBV9 and TRBJ2-5, the full variable domain reads DSGVTQTPKHLITATGQRVTLRCSPRSGDLSVYWYQQSLDQGLQFLIQYYNGEERAKGNILERFSAQQFPDLHSELNLSSLELGDSALYFCASSVGGWRETQYFGPGTRLLVL.

The table lists this clonotype with many counts. The chain combines TRBV7-3 with TRBJ2-1, with D hard to call. The CDR3 is 13 residues long. CDR1 SGHTA and CDR2 FQGTGA come from the germline V gene. V dropped 0 bases and J dropped 5 bases, with 5 bases sitting between them. The CDR3 loop reads CASSLTLDNEQFF. The CDR3 DNA reads as TGTGCCAGCAGCTTAACCCTCGACAATGAGCAGTTCTTC.

The chain has TRBV10-3 and TRBJ1-2; 10 bases align to TRBD1. Germline loops: CDR1 ENHRY, CDR2 SYGVKD. The CDR3 covers 16 residues. The ends lost 5 bases at V and 3 bases at J; junction bases unmatched: 9. The CDR3 sequence is CAISKTRDRGDYGYTF. Written as DNA, the CDR3 is TGTGCCATCAGTAAGACCCGGGACAGGGGAGACTATGGCTACACCTTC.

The chain joins TRBV2 to TRBJ2-4; TRBD2 matches 10 bases. The CDR3 has 16 amino acids. The germline CDR1 and CDR2 sequences are SNHLY and FYNNEI. Losses at the gene ends were 2 bases for V and 0 bases for J; bases not matched to a gene: 1. The CDR3 nucleotides read TGTGCCAGCAGTGAACTAGCGGGAGTAGCCAAAAACATTCAGTACTTC. Protein product: CASSELAGVAKNIQYF.

The V call is TRBV29-1, the J call TRBJ1-2, with D perhaps matching TRBD1 (6 bases). CDR3 length: 13 residues. The germline V gene encodes CDR1 SQVTM and CDR2 ANQGSEA. V was shortened by 0 bases and J by 6 bases, with 11 bases between the two germline ends. CDR3 in amino acids: CSVEDQGLDGYTF. CDR3 DNA: TGCAGCGTTGAAGATCAGGGGCTCGATGGCTACACCTTC.

V gene TRBV20-1 combines with J gene TRBJ1-2, with TRBD1 identical over 8 bases. This CDR3 comprises 13 residues. Germline CDR1 and CDR2: DFQATT and SNEGSKA (reference sequence). The V segment lost 6 bases and the J segment 5 bases; nucleotides outside the gene matches: 8. CDR3 amino acids: CSAGVQGAYGYTF. In nucleotides, the CDR3 is TGCAGTGCCGGGGTCCAGGGGGCATATGGCTACACCTTC.

With respect to this clonotype: The CDR3 end shows no conserved phenylalanine or tryptophan, and so a read error is likely. This chain joins TRBV5-1 and TRBJ1-1; the D gene is possibly TRBD1 (6 bases). V dropped 3 bases and J dropped 4 bases, with 13 bases sitting between them. CDR1 and CDR2 from the germline V gene are SGHRS and YFSETQ. The CDR3 has 14 amino acids. The CDR3 DNA reads as TGCGCCAGCAGCTGGACAGCTGACGGCACTGAAGCTTTCCTT. It yields the protein CASSWTADGTEAFL.

The J gene is TRBJ1-5, the V gene TRBV20-1; the D is unclear. With 1 base removed from V and 0 bases from J, the gap between germline ends came to 7 bases. CDR1 and CDR2 from the germline V gene are DFQATT and SNEGSKA (reference sequence). The CDR3 consists of 14 residues. The CDR3 coding sequence is TGCAGTGCTAGAGCCACGGGTAGCAATCAGCCCCAGCATTTT. It is translated as CSARATGSNQPQHF.

This clonotype was detected only a few times. The chain carries TRBV5-1 and TRBJ2-7; 11 nucleotides line up with TRBD1. The CDR3 has 16 amino acids. J was trimmed by 5 bases and V by 4 bases; bases with no gene match: 11. The germline V gene encodes CDR1 SGHRS and CDR2 YFSETQ. CDR3 residues: CASSPREDRGLHEQYF. The DNA for the CDR3 is TGCGCCAGCAGCCCTAGAGAGGACAGGGGGCTTCACGAGCAGTACTTC.

The chain is built from TRBV21-1 and TRBJ1-5; whether TRBD1, the table's D call, matches the DNA was not checked. TRBV21-1 is designated a pseudogene. The CDR3 runs to 15 residues. The CDR3 DNA reads TGTGCCACCACTTCGACAGGGGCCCTAGATCAGCCCCAGCATTTT. Protein sequence: CATTSTGALDQPQHF.

A few counts support this clonotype. This chain links TRBV7-3 with TRBJ2-5; 10 bases are a match to TRBD1. Per germline, CDR1 SGHTA and CDR2 FQGTGA. This CDR3 is built from 15 residues. With 4 bases clipped from V and 4 bases from J, the junction kept 6 bases outside the gene matches. DNA for the CDR3: TGTGCCAGCAGCTCAGGACAGGGGGAGGGAGAGACCCAGTACTTC. Translated: CASSSGQGEGETQYF.

This clonotype turned up a few times. The chain carries TRBV28 and TRBJ2-7; D uncertain. V was clipped by 2 bases and J by 6 bases, with 8 bases between them. CDR3 length equals 12 residues. Germline CDR1 and CDR2: MDHEN and SYDVKM. The CDR3 DNA reads as TGTGCCAGCAGTTTAAAACGAATCGAGCAGTACTTC. As protein: CASSLKRIEQYF.

The genes are TRBV10-2 and TRBJ2-5; TRBD1 might be the D (8 bases). The CDR3 contains 18 residues. V gave up 7 bases and J gave up 4 bases, with 28 bases separating them. The V gene's germline CDR1 is WSHSY and CDR2 SAAADI. CDR3 in amino acids: CASIRAWDYRGDRETQYF. As DNA, the CDR3 is TGCGCCAGCATCCGAGCTTGGGACTACAGGGGGGACAGAGAGACCCAGTACTTC.

This clonotype was recorded a few times. The V and J genes are TRBV7-3 and TRBJ2-3, with D possibly being TRBD1 (6 bases). The V gene lost 5 bases and the J gene lost 0 bases, with 9 bases spanning the gap. This CDR3 region has 14 residues. The germline CDR1 and CDR2 sequences are SGHTA and FQGTGA. The CDR3: CASSVDSSTDTQYF. In DNA form, the CDR3 reads TGTGCCAGCAGCGTGGACAGTAGCACAGATACGCAGTATTTT.

This chain joins TRBV20-1 and TRBJ2-3; D may be TRBD2 (7 bases). CDR3 size: 15 residues. Trimming left V 1 base short and J 2 bases short, with 13 bases between. Germline assignment: CDR1 DFQATT and CDR2 SNEGSKA (reference sequence). Written as DNA, the CDR3 is TGCAGTGCTAGAGCATGGGGGGGCGTCACAGATACGCAGTATTTT. Encoded protein: CSARAWGGVTDTQYF.

This chain joins TRBV20-1 and TRBJ1-5; D is possibly TRBD1 (6 bases). V dropped 0 bases and J dropped 14 bases, with 17 bases sitting between them. Germline V lookup: CDR1 DFQATT, CDR2 SNEGSKA (reference sequence). The CDR3 covers 13 residues. The CDR3 DNA reads TGCAGTGCTAGAGATCTCGAGGATCCAGGGGAGCATTTT. It encodes CSARDLEDPGEHF.

This clonotype was seen a few times. This rearrangement joins TRBV12-3 or TRBV12-4 to TRBJ2-1; the D gene is possibly TRBD2 (5 bases). This CDR3 is 15 amino acids long. Trimming pared 3 bases from V and 4 bases from J, leaving 13 bases between. The CDR3 protein is CASSFPGNGYNEQFF. The CDR3 bases are TGTGCCAGCAGTTTTCCCGGGAACGGATACAATGAGCAGTTCTTC.

V and J are TRBV25-1 and TRBJ1-6; maybe TRBD1 (5 bases). CDR1 is MGHDK, CDR2 SYGVNS, per germline. This CDR3 is 15 amino acids long. Trimming took 8 bases from V and 3 from J, leaving 14 bases between them. The CDR3 loop is CASGGPQGYNSPLHF. CDR3 DNA: TGTGCCAGCGGGGGACCTCAGGGCTATAATTCACCCCTCCACTTT.

The V gene is TRBV30, the J gene TRBJ1-2; D is ambiguous. Trimming removed 0 bases from V and 4 bases from J, with 15 bases in between. Germline loops: CDR1 GTSNPN, CDR2 SVGIG (reference sequence). The CDR3 spans 15 residues. The CDR3 sequence: CAWSVVSEALYGYTF. The CDR3 DNA reads as TGTGCCTGGAGTGTAGTCAGCGAAGCCCTCTATGGCTACACCTTC.